This T cell receptor (beta chain) originates from a study of CD8+CD57+ T cells in acquired aplastic anemia. Study-wide context: An average of 3.2 ug of DNA was obtained from sorted CD4+ and CD8+ cells.

Profiling that covered TCR beta VDJ and CDR3 relied on genomic DNA as its template. One entry per CDR3 protein, called by TCRdb with MiXCR from the reads. The data show just over 400,000 distinct CDR3 sequences, roughly 64% seen once. Findings and caveats of the study: Significance was not reached for CD8+ Simpson's diversity between patients and controls.

Details on this clonotype: Its specificity is unknown.

Germline CDR1 SGDLS, CDR2 YYNGEE. The CDR3 length is 17 residues. V lost 4 bases and J lost 6; bases outside the gene matches: 14. The TCR sequence derives from a human donor in good health, serving as a control. The chain joins TRBV9 to TRBJ2-5; 11 nucleotides align to TRBD2. Sequenced input: sorted CD4+, CD8+, or CD8+CD57+ T cells (not recorded which) from PBMCs. CDR3 loop: CASSNLAGGGETQTQYF. The CDR3 DNA is TGTGCCAGCAGCAACCTAGCGGGGGGCGGTGAGACCCAGACCCAGTACTTC.